This T cell receptor beta chain was sequenced for a study of shared clonotypes between healthy human individuals. As for the study in general: The study drew on two women and a few men aged 18 to 49 as donors.

A note on this clone: What it binds is unknown.

The germline V gene has CDR1 MNHEY and CDR2 SMNVEV (reference sequence). Trimming cost V 5 bases and J 3 bases, with 17 bases left between them. The CDR3 has 16 amino acids. Regarding the study as a whole: It was anticipated that sequencing depth would influence how many clonotypes donors shared.

The naive CD8 fraction comprised CD45RO-negative cells positively selected for CCR7 and excluded terminally differentiated effector memory CD45RA+ cells. TCRdb keeps only in-frame clones here, not all; method: immunoSEQ multiplex PCR. The profile covers about 2.1 million clones, with over 85% appearing a single time and 1.5% to 2% taken by the ten largest. The sequencing sample was made of naive CD8+ T cells from PBMCs. The rearrangement uses TRBV27 and TRBJ2-1, with D perhaps TRBD2 (6 bases). The sequence was collected from a man younger than 35 in good health. Some clones in this sample may be carry-over from other donors' samples. CDR3 sequence: CASSPSTGEVYNEQFF. CDR3 in DNA: TGTGCCAGCAGTCCCTCTACGGGAGAAGTCTACAATGAGCAGTTCTTC.